The 19 T cell receptor beta chains reported below all come from one sample, sequenced in a study of blood T cell repertoires in COVID-19 (dated by TCRdb to the early 2020s). The library was made by the immunoSEQ multiplex PCR assay. The immuneACCESS repertoire file appears here via TCRdb, limited to in-frame rearrangements. These files lack a portion of the clones; in checked studies, under half of the deficit traces to unresolved V genes, and the cause of the others is not known. This sample lists roughly 380,000 clones; approximately 89% were detected once. The top ten constitute 3% to 4% of the sample. The material sequenced was peripheral blood. These receptor sequences come from a woman aged 55-70 years with COVID-19, enrolled during active disease.

The count of this clone is one. CDR3 in amino acids: CASSLPWTSGNEQFF. The CDR3 nucleotides read TGTGCCAGCAGTTTACCCTGGACTAGCGGGAATGAGCAGTTCTTC. The V gene is TRBV28, the J gene TRBJ2-1; 11 bases agree with TRBD2. Germline values: CDR1 MDHEN, CDR2 SYDVKM. The V gene end was trimmed by 2 bases and the J gene end by 7 bases; junction bases not matched to a gene: 4. CDR3 length equals 15 residues.

The chain couples TRBV5-8 to TRBJ2-4; weak D call: TRBD1 (5 bases). V lost 6 bases, J lost 0 bases, and 13 bases lay in between. The germline CDR1 and CDR2 sequences are SGHTS and YDEGEE. The CDR3 has 15 residues. CDR3 sequence reads: CASNPGIIAKNIQYF. CDR3 nucleotides: TGTGCCAGCAACCCAGGGATCATAGCCAAAAACATTCAGTACTTC. Together with reference TRBV5-8 and TRBJ2-4, the CDR3 gives the full variable domain: EAGVTQSPTHLIKTRGQQATLRCSPISGHTSVYWYQQALGLGLQFLLWYDEGEERNRGNFPPRFSGRQFPNYSSELNVNALELEDSALYLCASNPGIIAKNIQYFGAGTRLSVL.

The chain joins TRBV10-3 to TRBJ1-3; 7 bases align to TRBD1. The CDR3 extends over 13 amino acids. Germline V lookup: CDR1 ENHRY, CDR2 SYGVKD. V lost 8 bases, J lost 2 bases, and 3 bases stayed unmatched. CDR3 nucleotide sequence: TGTGCCATCTGCAGGGGGGCTGGAAACACCATATATTTT. This sequence encodes CAICRGAGNTIYF.

V is TRBV7-2 and J is TRBJ2-7; D remains unclear. This CDR3 is built from 14 residues. Germline CDR1 is SGHTA and CDR2 is FQGNSA. V was pared by 5 bases and J by 0 bases, with 11 bases between. The CDR3 nucleotides read TGTGCCAGCAGCCCCTTCGCGGCCTCCTACGAGCAGTACTTC. Translation: CASSPFAASYEQYF.

The genes are TRBV7-9 and TRBJ1-1; TRBD1 agrees at 8 bases. Germline values: CDR1 SEHNR, CDR2 FQNEAQ (reference sequence). V was clipped by 1 base and J by 0 bases; unmatched bases: 7. The CDR3 extends over 17 amino acids. This chain's CDR3 is CASSLEGGTGLNTEAFF. DNA of the CDR3: TGTGCCAGCAGCTTAGAGGGGGGGACAGGACTGAACACTGAAGCTTTCTTT. The variable domain in full, with the rest retrieved from reference TRBV7-9 and TRBJ1-1, is DTGVSQNPRHKITKRGQNVTFRCDPISEHNRLYWYRQTLGQGPEFLTYFQNEAQLEKSRLLSDRFSAERPKGSFSTLEIQRTEQGDSAMYLCASSLEGGTGLNTEAFFGQGTRLTVV.

This chain links TRBV5-1 with TRBJ1-2; D is possibly TRBD1 (6 bases). Trimming removed 2 bases at V and 1 base at J, with 9 bases between. The germline V gene encodes CDR1 SGHRS and CDR2 YFSETQ. The CDR3 has 14 amino acids. The CDR3, as DNA: TGCGCCAGCAGCTTAGGGGGGGTTAACTATGGCTACACCTTC. This translates into CASSLGGVNYGYTF.

The J gene is TRBJ1-4, the V gene TRBV5-1; tentatively, D is TRBD1 (5 bases). V lost 4 bases and J 6 bases, leaving 13 bases between the germline ends. The CDR3 length is 14 residues. Germline assignment: CDR1 SGHRS and CDR2 YFSETQ. Here the CDR3 reads CASSLTATHEKLFF. The CDR3 bases are TGCGCCAGCAGCCTGACAGCGACCCATGAAAAACTGTTTTTT.

The chain uses TRBV4-1 and TRBJ2-6, with 9 bases lining up with TRBD1. V was clipped by 6 bases and J by 1 base; unmatched bases: 10. The germline V gene encodes CDR1 MGHRA and CDR2 YSYEKL. This CDR3 is 18 amino acids long. CDR3 sequence: CASRPTGGWGSGANVLTF. The DNA of the CDR3 is TGCGCCAGCAGACCGACAGGGGGATGGGGGTCTGGGGCCAACGTCCTGACTTTC.

V gene TRBV7-9 combines with J gene TRBJ1-1, with TRBD1 as a possible D gene (5 bases). CDR3 length: 13 amino acids. The V gene lost 7 bases and the J gene lost 0 bases, with 9 bases spanning the gap. CDR1 SEHNR and CDR2 FQNEAQ come from the germline V gene (reference sequence). This CDR3 reads CASMKGVNTEAFF. The CDR3 DNA reads TGTGCCAGCATGAAAGGGGTGAACACTGAAGCTTTCTTT. Combining the CDR3 with reference TRBV7-9 and TRBJ1-1 gives the whole variable domain DTGVSQNPRHKITKRGQNVTFRCDPISEHNRLYWYRQTLGQGPEFLTYFQNEAQLEKSRLLSDRFSAERPKGSFSTLEIQRTEQGDSAMYLCASMKGVNTEAFFGQGTRLTVV.

The chain combines TRBV5-1 with TRBJ2-1; D gene unclear. Germline loops: CDR1 SGHRS, CDR2 YFSETQ. With 0 bases removed from V and 10 bases from J, the gap between germline ends came to 5 bases. This CDR3 is built from 11 residues. CDR3 in DNA: TGCGCCAGCAGCTTGGCCCAGGAGCAGTTCTTC. Its protein is CASSLAQEQFF.

This clone came up once. The V call is TRBV6-5, the J call TRBJ1-2; TRBD1 is a possible D gene (5 bases). This CDR3 has 13 residues. Deletions cut 8 bases from V and 4 bases from J, with 14 bases between. Germline V lookup: CDR1 MNHEY, CDR2 SVGAGI. CDR3 DNA sequence: TGTGCCAGCGGTTTTGGAGGGACCTATGGCTACACCTTC. As protein: CASGFGGTYGYTF.

In regard to this clone: This could be a read error, since a much larger clone is one nucleotide away. The chain uses TRBV7-2 and TRBJ1-1, with D tentatively TRBD1 (5 bases). The V end was cut by 1 base, the J end by 1 base, with 7 bases between. The germline V gene encodes CDR1 SGHTA and CDR2 FQGNSA. The CDR3 is 14 residues long. The CDR3: CASSLGQGNTEAFF. In DNA, the CDR3 is TGTGCCAGCAGCTTAGGGCAGGGGAACACTGAAGCTTTCTTT.

The V gene is TRBV3-1 (or the pseudogene TRBV3-2), the J gene TRBJ2-3; tentative D call: TRBD2 (6 bases). The CDR3 contains 13 residues. The germline gives CDR1 LGHDT, CDR2 YNNKEL (reference sequence). Trimming took 5 bases from V and 6 from J, leaving 12 bases between them. CDR3 sequence reads: CASSNSGKDTQYF. CDR3 sequence (DNA): TGTGCCAGCAGCAATAGCGGAAAGGATACGCAGTATTTT.

This rearrangement joins TRBV5-1 to TRBJ2-3; 12 nucleotides agree with TRBD2. Germline V gene sequence: CDR1 SGHRS, CDR2 YFSETQ. The ends lost 0 bases at V and 5 bases at J; junction bases unmatched: 7. This CDR3 has 17 residues. The CDR3 nucleotides read TGCGCCAGCAGCTTGGAAACACTAGCGGGGGGACTAGATACGCAGTATTTT. Its protein is CASSLETLAGGLDTQYF. Together with reference TRBV5-1 and TRBJ2-3, the CDR3 gives the full variable domain: KAGVTQTPRYLIKTRGQQVTLSCSPISGHRSVSWYQQTPGQGLQFLFEYFSETQRNKGNFPGRFSGRQFSNSRSEMNVSTLELGDSALYLCASSLETLAGGLDTQYFGPGTRLTVL.

This rearrangement joins TRBV11-2 to TRBJ1-2, with D uncertain. Germline CDR1 reads SGHAT; CDR2 reads FQNNGV. There are 12 residues in the CDR3. Trimming stripped 1 base from V and 6 bases from J, with 6 bases between. The DNA of the CDR3 is TGTGCCAGCAGCTTAGCGGCGGATGGCTACACCTTC. This encodes CASSLAADGYTF.

In its sample, this clone was seen a few times. This chain uses TRBV7-9 with TRBJ2-2; TRBD2 might be the D (6 bases). Trimming left V 4 bases short and J 1 base short, with 13 bases between. This CDR3 comprises 16 residues. Germline V gene data show CDR1 as SEHNR and CDR2 as FQNEAQ (reference sequence). The CDR3 DNA reads TGTGCCAGCAGCTCCCTCGGGAGACAGAACACCGGGGAGCTGTTTTTT. This sequence encodes CASSSLGRQNTGELFF.

The chain has TRBV6-5 and TRBJ2-3; TRBD2 might be the D (6 bases). This CDR3 region has 16 residues. The V gene lost 0 bases and the J gene lost 3 bases, with 13 bases spanning the gap. Germline loops: CDR1 MNHEY, CDR2 SVGAGI. CDR3 sequence (DNA): TGTGCCAGCAGTTACTCGACGCGGGGCCGAACAGATACGCAGTATTTT. It codes for CASSYSTRGRTDTQYF.

The chain links TRBV18 to TRBJ1-4, with 7 bases lining up with TRBD1. Trimming cost V 3 bases and J 5 bases; bases outside gene matches: 6. The germline gives CDR1 KGHSH, CDR2 LQKENI. The length of the CDR3 is 15 residues. CDR3 sequence: CASSPSGQQNEKLFF. The CDR3, as DNA: TGTGCCAGCTCACCCTCGGGACAGCAAAATGAAAAACTGTTTTTT.

This clone was detected once. This rearrangement joins TRBV6-4 to TRBJ1-2; no firm D call. This CDR3 has 12 amino acids. Germline V CDR1 and CDR2: MRHNA, SNTAGT. The V end was cut by 9 bases, the J end by 5 bases, with 13 bases between. The CDR3 protein is CASDDGSYGYTF. The CDR3 DNA is TGTGCCAGTGACGACGGGTCATATGGCTACACCTTC.